This T cell receptor (beta chain) appears in the sequencing data of a study of CD8 T cells in ankylosing spondylitis. Notes on the study in general: Significantly higher representation of disease-linked clones was reported for matched ankylosing spondylitis synovial fluid.

Note on this clonotype: The antigen is undetermined.

Quantitative 5'-RACE with molecular barcodes was used to make the TCR beta libraries. MiXCR was run by TCRdb on the 5' RACE reads, yielding one entry per CDR3 protein. Of 250,000 to 300,000 distinct CDR3 sequences listed, about 19% are singletons. This CDR3 contains 13 residues. Germline CDR1 reads SNHLY; CDR2 reads FYNNEI. The trim removed 11 bases at V and 6 bases at J, leaving 8 bases unmatched. Sequencing was carried out using blood, either unsorted or a sorted T cell fraction (not recorded which). The V call is TRBV2, the J call TRBJ1-5, with TRBD1 matching 9 bases. The TCR sequence derives from a male donor with ankylosing spondylitis or in good health (not recorded which). CDR3 amino acids: CAGRTGDGQPQHF. The CDR3, as DNA: TGTGCCGGTCGGACAGGGGATGGTCAGCCCCAGCATTTT.